This passage covers 26 T cell receptor beta chains from one sample sequenced in a study of blood T cells in healthy people across ages. Primers used in a second PCR of about 7 to 12 cycles were a sample-barcoded 5' primer and a J-beta primer mix. TCRdb analysed the 5' RACE reads with MiXCR anew, one entry per CDR3 protein. The table lists some 730,000 distinct CDR3 sequences, 22% of them singletons, with roughly 22% in the top ten. Sequenced: blood. These receptors were obtained from a man between 65 and 85 years old in good health.

This clonotype appeared a few times. This sequence joins TRBV5-1 and TRBJ2-2; D is undetermined. The germline gives CDR1 SGHRS, CDR2 YFSETQ. The V end lost 1 base, the J end lost 5 bases, and 12 bases lay between the germline ends. The CDR3 covers 15 residues. Here the CDR3 reads CASSLSLVATGELFF. In nucleotides, the CDR3 is TGCGCCAGCAGCTTGTCCCTCGTGGCGACCGGGGAGCTGTTTTTT.

J is TRBJ2-5 and V is TRBV5-1; 8 bases agree with TRBD2. Germline lookup yields CDR1 SGHRS and CDR2 YFSETQ. CDR3 length: 16 residues. With V trimmed by 1 base and J by 2 bases, 7 bases remained unmatched. Here the CDR3 DNA reads TGCGCCAGCAGCTTGATTCCGGCTAGCGGGCAAGAGACCCAGTACTTC. Its protein is CASSLIPASGQETQYF.

The chain carries TRBV20-1 and TRBJ2-3; D not certain. The germline V gene has CDR1 DFQATT and CDR2 SNEGSKA (reference sequence). The CDR3 is made up of 13 amino acids. The germline V and J ends were trimmed by 0 bases and 3 bases, with 7 bases remaining between them. The CDR3 DNA sequence: TGCAGTGCTAGAGAAAGTTTGACAGATACGCAGTATTTT. Protein: CSARESLTDTQYF.

V usage is TRBV13 and J usage is TRBJ2-1; 8 bases are a match to TRBD2. The CDR3 totals 16 residues. Trimming cost V 6 bases and J 0 bases; bases outside gene matches: 7. Germline V lookup: CDR1 PRHDT, CDR2 FYEKMQ (reference sequence). The CDR3 loop is CASRPTSESSYNEQFF. CDR3 sequence (DNA): TGTGCCAGCAGGCCGACTAGCGAGAGCTCCTACAATGAGCAGTTCTTC.

The chain joins TRBV6-8 to TRBJ2-7, with 8 bases that match TRBD2. V shed 5 bases and J 2 bases; nucleotides not matched to a gene: 5. This CDR3 is 14 amino acids long. Germline CDR1 is MNHGY and CDR2 is SAAAGT. The CDR3 loop reads CASSQAGVPYEQYV. CDR3 DNA sequence: TGTGCCAGCAGTCAAGCGGGAGTGCCCTACGAGCAGTACGTC.

This clonotype was detected a few times. V gene TRBV24-1 combines with J gene TRBJ2-5; 10 bases map to TRBD1. The tail of the sequence fits TRBJ2-1 better, so the J call may be wrong. Per the germline V gene, CDR1 is KGHDR and CDR2 is SFDVKD. The CDR3 length is 14 residues. The DNA of the CDR3 is TGTGCCACCGGACAGGGGGAGAAGTTAGGTGAGCAGTTCTTC. Translation gives CATGQGEKLGEQFF.

This clonotype turned up a few times. The rearrangement links TRBV20-1 to TRBJ1-6; D ambiguous. Germline V CDR1 and CDR2: DFQATT, SNEGSKA (reference sequence). V was clipped by 4 bases and J by 7 bases, with 5 bases between them. The length of the CDR3 is 11 residues. The CDR3, as DNA: TGCAGTGCTAACGCGAATTCACCCCTCCACTTT. Amino acids: CSANANSPLHF.

This clonotype has only a few counts. This sequence joins TRBV18 and TRBJ2-7; the D gene is possibly TRBD1 (6 bases). Trimming shortened V by 2 bases and J by 1 base, and 12 bases separated the two germline ends. From germline, CDR1 is KGHSH and CDR2 LQKENI. The CDR3 covers 15 residues. CDR3 coding DNA: TGTGCCAGCTCACCAGGCAGGGGTAGGTCCTACGAGCAGTACTTC. Translated, it gives CASSPGRGRSYEQYF.

Ten or more counts support this clonotype. The rearrangement joins TRBV29-1 to TRBJ2-7; D is undetermined. Trimming took 0 bases from V and 0 from J, leaving 0 bases between them. The CDR3 runs to 11 residues. Germline lookup yields CDR1 SQVTM and CDR2 ANQGSEA. CDR3 sequence: CSVEDSYEQYV. CDR3 in DNA: TGCAGCGTTGAAGACTCCTACGAGCAGTACGTC.

There are a few counts of this clonotype. The junction differs from germline at one of its ends, possibly a read error. The rearrangement links TRBV7-9 to TRBJ1-2; D not certain. The CDR3 is 14 amino acids. Germline V gene data show CDR1 as SEHNR and CDR2 as FQNEAQ (reference sequence). The CDR3 reads CASSSDFVIYGHTF. The CDR3 coding sequence is TGTGCCAGCAGCTCGGACTTTGTGATCTATGGCCACACCTTC.

The CDR3: CASSSDRMGTEAFF. In DNA, the CDR3 is TGTGCCAGCAGCTCTGACAGGATGGGCACTGAAGCTTTCTTT. The V call is TRBV7-3, the J call TRBJ1-1, with a possible D match to TRBD1 (6 bases). The CDR3 consists of 14 residues. V shed 4 bases and J shed 4 bases, with 13 bases lying between them. Germline CDR1 reads SGHTA; CDR2 reads FQGTGA.

This clonotype was found a few times. V gene TRBV5-1 combines with J gene TRBJ2-1, with 11 nucleotides matching TRBD2. The DNA matches TRBJ2-7 better at its end, which makes the J call doubtful. Germline assignment: CDR1 SGHRS and CDR2 YFSETQ. The CDR3 extends over 14 amino acids. CDR3 in amino acids: CASRRLAGSYEQYF. CDR3 nucleotides: TGCGCCAGCAGAAGACTAGCGGGGTCTTACGAGCAGTACTTC.

This chain joins TRBV6-5 and TRBJ1-1, with D tentatively TRBD1 (5 bases). Trimming shortened V by 0 bases and J by 4 bases, and 15 bases separated the two germline ends. The CDR3 contains 16 residues. The V gene's germline CDR1 is MNHEY and CDR2 SVGAGI. The CDR3 region is CASSYSRRGPGTEAFF. CDR3 nucleotide sequence: TGTGCCAGCAGTTACTCGCGGAGGGGTCCGGGCACTGAAGCTTTCTTT.

The J gene is TRBJ1-2, the V gene TRBV11-1; TRBD1 matches 7 bases. Germline values: CDR1 SGHAT, CDR2 FQDESV (reference sequence). The CDR3 runs 13 residues. The trim removed 5 bases at V and 7 bases at J, leaving 7 bases unmatched. The CDR3 DNA reads TGTGCCAGCAGCGAAGGACAGGTCGGTGGCTACACCTTC. It specifies CASSEGQVGGYTF.

A single count supports this clonotype. This chain joins TRBV4-1 and TRBJ2-1; D remains ambiguous. CDR3 length: 15 residues. Germline V CDR1 and CDR2: MGHRA, YSYEKL. Trimming removed 0 bases from V and 0 bases from J, with 6 bases in between. CDR3 sequence reads: CASSQETGSYNEQFF. The CDR3, as DNA: TGCGCCAGCAGCCAAGAAACGGGCTCCTACAATGAGCAGTTCTTC.

Only a few counts were recorded for this clonotype. J is TRBJ2-5 and V is TRBV20-1, with D perhaps TRBD1 (6 bases). The J call may be in error: the DNA end matches TRBJ2-7 better. CDR3 size: 14 residues. From germline, CDR1 is DFQATT and CDR2 SNEGSKA (reference sequence). This CDR3 reads CSAGRQVSSYEQYF. CDR3 nucleotides: TGCAGTGCTGGCCGACAGGTCAGCTCCTACGAGCAGTACTTC.

CDR3 sequence: CAWNIGSGYTF. DNA for the CDR3: TGTGCCTGGAATATCGGCAGTGGCTACACCTTC. The chain couples TRBV30 to TRBJ1-2, with D unclear. Germline V lookup: CDR1 GTSNPN, CDR2 SVGIG (reference sequence). This CDR3 has 11 amino acids. V was clipped by 4 bases and J by 7 bases, with 10 bases between them.

This clonotype was picked up many times. The CDR3 DNA is TGTGCCAGCAGCTTAAGACTAGCGGGGCTAGAGACCCAGTACTTC. Its protein is CASSLRLAGLETQYF. This rearrangement joins TRBV5-4 to TRBJ2-5; TRBD2 matches at 11 bases. CDR1 SGHNT and CDR2 YYREEE come from the germline V gene (reference sequence). The CDR3 runs 15 residues. J was trimmed by 4 bases and V by 2 bases; bases with no gene match: 4. The whole variable domain, remainder taken from reference TRBV5-4 and TRBJ2-5, is ETGVTQSPTHLIKTRGQQVTLRCSSQSGHNTVSWYQQALGQGPQFIFQYYREEENGRGNFPPRFSGLQFPNYSSELNVNALELDDSALYLCASSLRLAGLETQYFGPGTRLLVL.

The V gene is TRBV24-1, the J gene TRBJ2-2; the match to TRBD1 covers 12 bases. After removal of 3 bases from V and 7 bases from J, the junction contained 8 bases not matched to a gene. The germline V gene encodes CDR1 KGHDR and CDR2 SFDVKD. CDR3 size: 17 residues. CDR3 region: CATSDDRDRGLGGELFF. CDR3 DNA: TGTGCCACCAGTGATGACCGGGACAGGGGGCTAGGCGGGGAGCTGTTTTTT.

The V gene is TRBV15, the J gene TRBJ1-3, with D possibly being TRBD1 (5 bases). This CDR3 region has 16 residues. With 0 bases removed from V and 0 bases from J, the gap between germline ends came to 9 bases. CDR1 LNHNV and CDR2 YYDKDF come from the germline V gene (reference sequence). The CDR3, as DNA: TGTGCCACCAGCAGAGATCCAGGGATCTCTGGAAACACCATATATTTT. It codes for CATSRDPGISGNTIYF. Combining the CDR3 with reference TRBV15 and TRBJ1-3 gives the whole variable domain DAMVIQNPRYQVTQFGKPVTLSCSQTLNHNVMYWYQQKSSQAPKLLFHYYDKDFNNEADTPDNFQSRRPNTSFCFLDIRSPGLGDTAMYLCATSRDPGISGNTIYFGEGSWLTVV.

In its sample, this clonotype was seen a few times. The chain has TRBV5-1 and TRBJ2-2; 7 bases fit TRBD2. The CDR3 runs 16 residues. The trim removed 0 bases at V and 1 base at J, leaving 3 bases unmatched. Germline loops: CDR1 SGHRS, CDR2 YFSETQ. The CDR3 region has the DNA TGCGCCAGCAGCTTGGTTGGGGGGGAGAACACCGGGGAGCTGTTTTTT. This sequence encodes CASSLVGGENTGELFF.

This clonotype was seen only a few times. CDR3 in DNA: TGCGCCAGCAGCCTCTCACTAGCTGGAGACCTCCTGACTTTC. This translates into CASSLSLAGDLLTF. The chain employs TRBV4-1 and TRBJ2-6; weak D call: TRBD2 (6 bases). Germline lookup yields CDR1 MGHRA and CDR2 YSYEKL. V was cut by 4 bases and J by 14 bases, with 18 bases left in between. CDR3 length: 14 residues.

This clonotype turned up a few times. The chain uses TRBV29-1 and TRBJ1-4, with a possible D match to TRBD1 (6 bases). There are 14 residues in the CDR3. V lost 0 bases to trimming and J lost 7 bases, with 12 bases between them. Germline CDR1 SQVTM, CDR2 ANQGSEA. The DNA for the CDR3 is TGCAGCGTTGAAGACCGGAGCAGGGGTGAAAAACTGTTTTTT. Translated: CSVEDRSRGEKLFF.

This clonotype was seen a few times. V usage is TRBV7-6 and J usage is TRBJ2-1, with 9 positions matching TRBD2. This CDR3 contains 15 residues. V shed 3 bases and J 4 bases; nucleotides not matched to a gene: 4. CDR1 is SGHVS, CDR2 FNYEAQ, per germline. The CDR3 here is CASSFIAGDYNEQFF. The CDR3 nucleotides are TGTGCCAGCAGCTTCATAGCGGGGGATTACAATGAGCAGTTCTTC.

For the CDR3, the DNA is TGTGCCACCAGCAGAGAAATTGGGACTGCGGGACAGTACTTC. It encodes CATSREIGTAGQYF. This chain links TRBV15 with TRBJ2-7; weak D call: TRBD2 (6 bases). CDR1 LNHNV and CDR2 YYDKDF come from the germline V gene (reference sequence). The CDR3 sequence is 14 residues long. V dropped 0 bases and J dropped 10 bases, with 16 bases sitting between them.

This clonotype was picked up one time. The chain links TRBV20-1 to TRBJ1-4, with 10 nucleotides matching TRBD1. Germline trimming cut 6 bases from V and 10 bases from J; bases unmatched to any gene: 11. The germline V gene encodes CDR1 DFQATT and CDR2 SNEGSKA (reference sequence). The CDR3 runs to 14 residues. The CDR3 bases are TGCAGTGCGCGCGGGACAGGGGATTTTGGAAAACTGTTTTTT. This codes for CSARGTGDFGKLFF.